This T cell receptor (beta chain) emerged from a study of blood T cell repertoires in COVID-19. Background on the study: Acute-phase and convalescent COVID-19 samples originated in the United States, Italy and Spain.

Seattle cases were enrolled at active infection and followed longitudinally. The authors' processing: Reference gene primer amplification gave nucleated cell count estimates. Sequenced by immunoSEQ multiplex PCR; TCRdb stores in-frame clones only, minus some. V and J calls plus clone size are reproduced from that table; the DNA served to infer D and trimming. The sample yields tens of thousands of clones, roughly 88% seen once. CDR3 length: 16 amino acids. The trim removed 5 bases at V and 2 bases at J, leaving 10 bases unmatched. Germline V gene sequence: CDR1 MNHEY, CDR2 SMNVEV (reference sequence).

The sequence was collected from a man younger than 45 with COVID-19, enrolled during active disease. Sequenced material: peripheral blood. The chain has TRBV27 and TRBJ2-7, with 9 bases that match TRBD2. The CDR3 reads CASSPRYSGGPYEQYF. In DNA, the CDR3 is TGTGCCAGCAGTCCCCGTTATAGCGGGGGCCCCTACGAGCAGTACTTC.